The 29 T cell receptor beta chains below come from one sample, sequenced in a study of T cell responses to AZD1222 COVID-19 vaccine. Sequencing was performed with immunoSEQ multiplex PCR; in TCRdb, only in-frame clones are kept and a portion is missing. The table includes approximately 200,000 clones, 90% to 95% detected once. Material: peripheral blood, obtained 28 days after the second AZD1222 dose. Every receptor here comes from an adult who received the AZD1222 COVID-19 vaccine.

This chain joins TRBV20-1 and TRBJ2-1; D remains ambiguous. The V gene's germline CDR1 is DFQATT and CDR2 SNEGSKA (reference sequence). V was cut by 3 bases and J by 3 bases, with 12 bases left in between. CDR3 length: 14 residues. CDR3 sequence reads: CSASMGGNYNEQFF. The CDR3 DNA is TGCAGTGCTAGTATGGGTGGGAACTACAATGAGCAGTTCTTC.

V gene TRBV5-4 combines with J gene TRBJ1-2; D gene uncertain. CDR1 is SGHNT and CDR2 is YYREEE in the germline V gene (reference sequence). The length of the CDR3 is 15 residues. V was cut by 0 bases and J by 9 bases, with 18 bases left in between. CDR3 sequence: CASSLVGRALESYTF. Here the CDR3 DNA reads TGTGCCAGCAGCTTGGTAGGGCGCGCCTTGGAGAGCTACACCTTC. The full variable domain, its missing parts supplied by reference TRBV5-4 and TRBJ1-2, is ETGVTQSPTHLIKTRGQQVTLRCSSQSGHNTVSWYQQALGQGPQFIFQYYREEENGRGNFPPRFSGLQFPNYSSELNVNALELDDSALYLCASSLVGRALESYTFGSGTRLTVV.

The CDR3 is CASSLGPGTGSTYEQYF. CDR3 sequence (DNA): TGTGCCAGCAGCTTAGGCCCCGGGACAGGGTCTACCTACGAGCAGTACTTC. V usage is TRBV7-6 and J usage is TRBJ2-7, with 9 positions matching TRBD1. Trimming took 1 base from V and 2 from J; bases not matched to a gene: 9. The CDR3 length is 17 residues. CDR1 SGHVS and CDR2 FNYEAQ come from the germline V gene.

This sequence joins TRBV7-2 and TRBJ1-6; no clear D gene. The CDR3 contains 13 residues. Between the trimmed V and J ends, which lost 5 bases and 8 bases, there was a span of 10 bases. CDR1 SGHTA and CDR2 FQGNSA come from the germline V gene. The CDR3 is CASSPNGDSPLHF. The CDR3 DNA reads TGTGCCAGCAGCCCGAACGGAGATTCACCCCTCCACTTT.

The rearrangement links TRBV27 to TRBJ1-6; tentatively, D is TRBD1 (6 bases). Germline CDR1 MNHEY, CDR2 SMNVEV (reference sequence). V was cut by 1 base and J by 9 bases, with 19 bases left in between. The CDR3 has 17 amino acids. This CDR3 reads CASSLLFWGPGVSPLHF. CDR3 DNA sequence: TGTGCCAGCAGTTTATTGTTCTGGGGTCCAGGGGTTTCACCCCTCCACTTT.

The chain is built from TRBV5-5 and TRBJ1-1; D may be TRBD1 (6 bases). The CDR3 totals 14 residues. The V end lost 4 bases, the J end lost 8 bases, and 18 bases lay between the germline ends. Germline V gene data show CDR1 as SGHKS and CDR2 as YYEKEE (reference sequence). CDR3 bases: TGTGCCAGCAGCCCACGGGGGCAACCAGTCGAAGCTTTCTTT. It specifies CASSPRGQPVEAFF.

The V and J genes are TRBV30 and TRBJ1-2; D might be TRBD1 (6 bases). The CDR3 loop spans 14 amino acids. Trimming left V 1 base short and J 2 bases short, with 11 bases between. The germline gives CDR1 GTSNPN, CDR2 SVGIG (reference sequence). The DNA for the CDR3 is TGTGCCTGGAGTGGCAGGGGCGGAAACTATGGCTACACCTTC. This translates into CAWSGRGGNYGYTF.

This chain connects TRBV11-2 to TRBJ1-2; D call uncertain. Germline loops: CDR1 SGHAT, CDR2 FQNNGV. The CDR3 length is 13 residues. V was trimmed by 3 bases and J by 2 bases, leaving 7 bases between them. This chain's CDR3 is CASSFSTNYGYTF. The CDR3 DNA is TGTGCCAGCAGCTTCAGCACCAACTATGGCTACACCTTC.

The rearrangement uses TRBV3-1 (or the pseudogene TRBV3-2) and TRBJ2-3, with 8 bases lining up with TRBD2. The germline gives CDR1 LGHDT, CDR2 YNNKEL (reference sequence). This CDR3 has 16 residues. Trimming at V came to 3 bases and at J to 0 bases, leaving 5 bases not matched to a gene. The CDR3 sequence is CASSHPTSDSTDTQYF. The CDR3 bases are TGTGCCAGCAGCCATCCGACTAGCGATAGCACAGATACGCAGTATTTT.

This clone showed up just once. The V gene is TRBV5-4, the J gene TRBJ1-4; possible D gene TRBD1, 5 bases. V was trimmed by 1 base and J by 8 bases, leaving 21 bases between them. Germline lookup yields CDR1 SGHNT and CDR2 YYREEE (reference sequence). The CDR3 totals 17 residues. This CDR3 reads CASSLFDRRGGGEKLFF. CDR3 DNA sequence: TGTGCCAGCAGCTTGTTTGACAGACGGGGCGGCGGAGAAAAACTGTTTTTT. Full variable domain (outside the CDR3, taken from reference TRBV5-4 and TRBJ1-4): ETGVTQSPTHLIKTRGQQVTLRCSSQSGHNTVSWYQQALGQGPQFIFQYYREEENGRGNFPPRFSGLQFPNYSSELNVNALELDDSALYLCASSLFDRRGGGEKLFFGSGTQLSVL.

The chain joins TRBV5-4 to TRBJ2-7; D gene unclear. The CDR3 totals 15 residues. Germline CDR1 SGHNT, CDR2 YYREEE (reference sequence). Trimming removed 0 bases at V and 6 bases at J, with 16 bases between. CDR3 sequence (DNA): TGTGCCAGCAGCTTGGTCGGTGGTGCAGTTGGCGAGCAGTACTTC. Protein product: CASSLVGGAVGEQYF.

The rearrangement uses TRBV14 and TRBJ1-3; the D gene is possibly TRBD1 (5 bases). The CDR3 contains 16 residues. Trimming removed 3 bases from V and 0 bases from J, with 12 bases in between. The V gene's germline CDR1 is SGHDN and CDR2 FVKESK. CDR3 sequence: CASSQRGTYSGNTIYF. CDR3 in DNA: TGTGCCAGCAGCCAGAGAGGGACCTACTCTGGAAACACCATATATTTT.

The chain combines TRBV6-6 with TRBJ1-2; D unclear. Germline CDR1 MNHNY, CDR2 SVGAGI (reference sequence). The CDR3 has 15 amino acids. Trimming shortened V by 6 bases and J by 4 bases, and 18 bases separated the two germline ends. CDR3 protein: CASSRYKDLVYGYTF. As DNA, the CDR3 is TGTGCCAGCAGCCGCTATAAGGATCTGGTCTATGGCTACACCTTC.

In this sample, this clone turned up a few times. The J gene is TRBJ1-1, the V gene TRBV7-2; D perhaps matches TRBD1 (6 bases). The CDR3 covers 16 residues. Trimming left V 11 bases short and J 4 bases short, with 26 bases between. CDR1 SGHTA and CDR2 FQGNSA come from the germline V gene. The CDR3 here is CASLPGGGRLGTEAFF. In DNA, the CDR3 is TGTGCCTCCTTACCCGGCGGGGGGCGATTGGGCACTGAAGCTTTCTTT.

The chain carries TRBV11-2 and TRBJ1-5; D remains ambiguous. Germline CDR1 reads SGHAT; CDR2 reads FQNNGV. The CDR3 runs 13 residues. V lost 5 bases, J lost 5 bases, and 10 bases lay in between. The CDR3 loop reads CASSTQPDQPQHF. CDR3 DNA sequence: TGTGCCAGCAGCACACAGCCGGATCAGCCCCAGCATTTT.

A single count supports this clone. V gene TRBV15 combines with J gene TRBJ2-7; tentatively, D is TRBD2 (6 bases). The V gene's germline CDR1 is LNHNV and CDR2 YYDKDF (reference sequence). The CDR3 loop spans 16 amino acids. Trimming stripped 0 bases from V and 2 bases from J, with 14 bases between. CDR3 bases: TGTGCCACCAGCAGAGAGCGCGGGGATATAACCTACGAGCAGTACTTC. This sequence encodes CATSRERGDITYEQYF.

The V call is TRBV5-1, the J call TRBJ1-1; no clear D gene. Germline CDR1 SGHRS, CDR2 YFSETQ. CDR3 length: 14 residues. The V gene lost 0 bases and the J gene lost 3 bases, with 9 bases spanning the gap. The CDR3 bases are TGCGCCAGCAGCTTGGGCAGCTATGACACTGAAGCTTTCTTT. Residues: CASSLGSYDTEAFF. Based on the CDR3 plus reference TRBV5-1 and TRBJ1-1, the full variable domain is KAGVTQTPRYLIKTRGQQVTLSCSPISGHRSVSWYQQTPGQGLQFLFEYFSETQRNKGNFPGRFSGRQFSNSRSEMNVSTLELGDSALYLCASSLGSYDTEAFFGQGTRLTVV.

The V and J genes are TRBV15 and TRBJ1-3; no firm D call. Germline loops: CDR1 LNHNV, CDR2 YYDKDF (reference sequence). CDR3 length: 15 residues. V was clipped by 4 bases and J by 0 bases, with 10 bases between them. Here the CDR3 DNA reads TGTGCCACCAGCACACAACGGAGCTCTGGAAACACCATATATTTT. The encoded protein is CATSTQRSSGNTIYF.

The CDR3, as DNA: TGTGCCAGCAGCCACCTCACTAGCGGGGGCATCCACGAGCAGTACTTC. Translation gives CASSHLTSGGIHEQYF. V is TRBV7-9 and J is TRBJ2-7; TRBD2 matches 11 bases. Germline V lookup: CDR1 SEHNR, CDR2 FQNEAQ (reference sequence). J lost 5 bases, V lost 5 bases, and 11 bases had no gene match. The CDR3 spans 16 residues.

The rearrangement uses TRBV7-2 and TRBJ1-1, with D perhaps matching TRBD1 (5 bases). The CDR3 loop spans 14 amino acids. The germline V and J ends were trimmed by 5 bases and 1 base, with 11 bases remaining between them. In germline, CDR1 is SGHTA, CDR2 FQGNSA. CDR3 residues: CASSPRQTNTEAFF. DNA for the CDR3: TGTGCCAGCAGCCCCCGACAGACGAACACTGAAGCTTTCTTT.

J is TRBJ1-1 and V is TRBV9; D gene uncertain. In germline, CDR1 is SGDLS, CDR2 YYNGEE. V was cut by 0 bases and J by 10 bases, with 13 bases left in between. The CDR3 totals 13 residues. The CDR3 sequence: CASSVGEGMRAFF. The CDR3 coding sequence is TGTGCCAGCAGCGTAGGCGAGGGTATGCGAGCTTTCTTT. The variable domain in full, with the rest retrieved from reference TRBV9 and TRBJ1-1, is DSGVTQTPKHLITATGQRVTLRCSPRSGDLSVYWYQQSLDQGLQFLIQYYNGEERAKGNILERFSAQQFPDLHSELNLSSLELGDSALYFCASSVGEGMRAFFGQGTRLTVV.

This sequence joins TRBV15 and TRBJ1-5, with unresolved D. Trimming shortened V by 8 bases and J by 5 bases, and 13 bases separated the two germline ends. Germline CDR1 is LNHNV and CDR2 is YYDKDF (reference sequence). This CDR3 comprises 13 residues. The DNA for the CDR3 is TGTGCCACCGGCTCGGACCGGGATCAGCCCCAGCATTTT. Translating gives CATGSDRDQPQHF.

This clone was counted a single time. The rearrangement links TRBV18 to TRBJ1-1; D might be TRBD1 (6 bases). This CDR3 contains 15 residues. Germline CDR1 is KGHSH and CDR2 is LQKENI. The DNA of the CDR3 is TGTGCGAGCGGGGTGTATGGCAGGGGGAACACTGAAGCTTTCTTT. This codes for CASGVYGRGNTEAFF. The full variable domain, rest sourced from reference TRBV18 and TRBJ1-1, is NAGVMQNPRHLVRRRGQEARLRCSPMKGHSHVYWYRQLPEEGLKFMVYLQKENIIDESGMPKERFSAEFPKEGPSILRIQQVVRGDSAAYFCASGVYGRGNTEAFFGQGTRLTVV.

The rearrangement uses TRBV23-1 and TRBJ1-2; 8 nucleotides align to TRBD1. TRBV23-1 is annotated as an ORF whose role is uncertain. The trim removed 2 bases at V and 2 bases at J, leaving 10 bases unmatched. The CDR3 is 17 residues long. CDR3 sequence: CASSQRQGAEVNYGYTF. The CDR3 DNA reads TGCGCCAGCAGTCAACGCCAGGGGGCGGAAGTAAACTATGGCTACACCTTC.

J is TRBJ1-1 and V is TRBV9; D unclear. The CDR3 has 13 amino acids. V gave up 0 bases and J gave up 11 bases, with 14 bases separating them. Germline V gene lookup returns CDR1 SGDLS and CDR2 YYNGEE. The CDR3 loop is CASSVVTAGGAFF. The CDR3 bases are TGTGCCAGCAGCGTAGTAACGGCTGGTGGGGCTTTCTTT.

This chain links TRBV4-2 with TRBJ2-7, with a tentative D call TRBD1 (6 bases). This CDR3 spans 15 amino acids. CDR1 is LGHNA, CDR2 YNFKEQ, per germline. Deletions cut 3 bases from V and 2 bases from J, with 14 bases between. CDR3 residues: CASSQDSFSAYEQYF. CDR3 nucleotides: TGTGCCAGCAGCCAGGACAGTTTTTCCGCCTACGAGCAGTACTTC.

The CDR3 DNA is TGTGCCATCAGTGATGAAGGCAGCTATAATTCACCCCTCCACTTT. Its translation is CAISDEGSYNSPLHF. The chain employs TRBV10-3 and TRBJ1-6, with no clear D. From germline, CDR1 is ENHRY and CDR2 SYGVKD. Trimming removed 3 bases at V and 3 bases at J, with 9 bases between. The CDR3 is 15 residues long.

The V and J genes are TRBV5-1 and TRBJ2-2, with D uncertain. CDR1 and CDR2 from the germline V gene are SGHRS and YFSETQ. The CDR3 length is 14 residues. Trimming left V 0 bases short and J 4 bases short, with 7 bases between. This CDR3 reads CASSLEPTTGELFF. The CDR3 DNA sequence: TGCGCCAGCAGCTTGGAGCCGACCACCGGGGAGCTGTTTTTT.

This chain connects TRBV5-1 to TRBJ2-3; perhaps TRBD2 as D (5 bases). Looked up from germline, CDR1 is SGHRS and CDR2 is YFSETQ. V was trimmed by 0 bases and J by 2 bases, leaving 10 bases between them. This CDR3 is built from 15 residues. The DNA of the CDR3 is TGCGCCAGCAGCTTGGGTCGGGGATACACAGATACGCAGTATTTT. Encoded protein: CASSLGRGYTDTQYF.